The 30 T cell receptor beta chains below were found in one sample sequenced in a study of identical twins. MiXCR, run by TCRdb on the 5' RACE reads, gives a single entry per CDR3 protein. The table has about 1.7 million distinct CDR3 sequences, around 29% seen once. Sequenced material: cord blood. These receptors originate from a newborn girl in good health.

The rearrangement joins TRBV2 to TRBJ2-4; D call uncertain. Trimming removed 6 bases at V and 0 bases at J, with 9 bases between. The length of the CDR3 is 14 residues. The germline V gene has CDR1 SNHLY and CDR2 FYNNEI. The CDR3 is CASRQSLAKNIQYF. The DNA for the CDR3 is TGTGCCAGCAGACAGAGCCTAGCCAAAAACATTCAGTACTTC.

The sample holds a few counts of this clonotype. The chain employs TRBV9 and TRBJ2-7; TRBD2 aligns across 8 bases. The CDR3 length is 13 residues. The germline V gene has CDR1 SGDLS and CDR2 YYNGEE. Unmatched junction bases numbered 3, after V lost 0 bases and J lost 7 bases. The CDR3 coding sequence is TGTGCCAGCAGCGTAGCGGGGGGGCCAGAGCAGTACTTC. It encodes CASSVAGGPEQYF.

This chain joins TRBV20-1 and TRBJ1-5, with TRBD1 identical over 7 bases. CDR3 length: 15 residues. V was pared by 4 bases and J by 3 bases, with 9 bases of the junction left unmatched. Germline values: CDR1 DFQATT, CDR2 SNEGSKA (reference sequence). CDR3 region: CSAKRRQGDNQPQHF. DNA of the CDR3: TGCAGTGCTAAGAGAAGACAGGGTGACAATCAGCCCCAGCATTTT.

The CDR3 nucleotides read TGCGCCAGCAGCCAAGTGACGGCTAGATGGCCATACGAGCAGTACTTC. Translation gives CASSQVTARWPYEQYF. The V call is TRBV4-1, the J call TRBJ2-7; D is unresolved. Germline V gene lookup returns CDR1 MGHRA and CDR2 YSYEKL. The ends were cut back, 1 base at V and 4 bases at J, with 17 bases in the middle. The CDR3 sequence is 16 residues long.

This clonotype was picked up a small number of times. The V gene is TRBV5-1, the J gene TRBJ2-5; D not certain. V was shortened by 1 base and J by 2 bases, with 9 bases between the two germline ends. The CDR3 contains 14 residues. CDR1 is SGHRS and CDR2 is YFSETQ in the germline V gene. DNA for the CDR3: TGCGCCAGCAGCTTGTCGTCAACTCAAGAGACCCAGTACTTC. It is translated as CASSLSSTQETQYF.

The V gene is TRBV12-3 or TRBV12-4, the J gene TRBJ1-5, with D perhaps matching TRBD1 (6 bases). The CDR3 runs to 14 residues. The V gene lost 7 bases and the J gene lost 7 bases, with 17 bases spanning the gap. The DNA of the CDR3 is TGTGCCAGCAAGGTTTGGGGGGCTTGGCAGCCCCAGCATTTT. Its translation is CASKVWGAWQPQHF.

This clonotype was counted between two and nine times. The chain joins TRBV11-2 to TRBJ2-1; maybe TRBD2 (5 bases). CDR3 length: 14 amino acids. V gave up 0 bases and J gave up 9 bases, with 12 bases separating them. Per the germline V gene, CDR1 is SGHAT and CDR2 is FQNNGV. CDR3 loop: CASSLEGRRGEQFF. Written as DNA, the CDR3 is TGTGCCAGCAGCTTAGAGGGGAGACGTGGTGAGCAGTTCTTC.

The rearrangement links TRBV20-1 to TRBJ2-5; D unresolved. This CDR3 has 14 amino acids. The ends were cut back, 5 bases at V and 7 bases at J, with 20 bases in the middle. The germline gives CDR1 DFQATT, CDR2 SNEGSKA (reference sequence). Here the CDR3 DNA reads TGCAGTGCTCCTGATCAAAAGGGAATCAGGACCCAGTACTTC. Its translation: CSAPDQKGIRTQYF.

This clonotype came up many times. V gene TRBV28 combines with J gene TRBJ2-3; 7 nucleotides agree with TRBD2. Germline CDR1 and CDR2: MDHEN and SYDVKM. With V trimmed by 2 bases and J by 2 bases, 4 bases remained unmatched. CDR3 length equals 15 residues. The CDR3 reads CASSLAGADTDTQYF. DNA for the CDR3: TGTGCCAGCAGTTTAGCGGGAGCTGACACAGATACGCAGTATTTT.

CDR3 loop: CASSPQALKNEQYF. For the CDR3, the DNA is TGTGCCAGCTCACCACAAGCCCTAAAGAATGAGCAGTACTTC. V gene TRBV18 combines with J gene TRBJ2-4; D ambiguous. Germline CDR1 reads KGHSH; CDR2 reads LQKENI. The CDR3 is made up of 14 amino acids. Trimming took 1 base from V and 13 from J, leaving 17 bases between them. Using reference TRBV18 and TRBJ2-4 for the parts outside the CDR3, the full variable domain is NAGVMQNPRHLVRRRGQEARLRCSPMKGHSHVYWYRQLPEEGLKFMVYLQKENIIDESGMPKERFSAEFPKEGPSILRIQQVVRGDSAAYFCASSPQALKNEQYFGAGTRLSVL.

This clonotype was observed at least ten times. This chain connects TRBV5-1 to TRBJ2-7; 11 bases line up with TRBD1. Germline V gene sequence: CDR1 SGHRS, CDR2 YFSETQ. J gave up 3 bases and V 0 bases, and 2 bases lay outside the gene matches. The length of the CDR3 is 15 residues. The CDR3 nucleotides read TGCGCCAGCAGCTTGGAGGGGACAGGGGGCTACGAGCAGTACTTC. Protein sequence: CASSLEGTGGYEQYF.

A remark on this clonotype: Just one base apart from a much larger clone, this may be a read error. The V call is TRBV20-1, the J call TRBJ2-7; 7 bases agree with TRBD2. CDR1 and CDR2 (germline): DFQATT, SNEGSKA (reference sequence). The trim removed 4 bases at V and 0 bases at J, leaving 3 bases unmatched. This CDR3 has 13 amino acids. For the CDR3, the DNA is TGCAGTGCTACCAGGACTAGCTCCTACGAGCAGTACTTC. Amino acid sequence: CSATRTSSYEQYF.

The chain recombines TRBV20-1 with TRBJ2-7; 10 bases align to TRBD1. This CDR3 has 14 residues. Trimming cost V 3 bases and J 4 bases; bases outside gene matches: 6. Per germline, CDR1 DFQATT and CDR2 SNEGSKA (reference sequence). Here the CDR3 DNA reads TGCAGTGCTAGCCCGACAGGGGGCCGGTACGAGCAGTACTTC. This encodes CSASPTGGRYEQYF.

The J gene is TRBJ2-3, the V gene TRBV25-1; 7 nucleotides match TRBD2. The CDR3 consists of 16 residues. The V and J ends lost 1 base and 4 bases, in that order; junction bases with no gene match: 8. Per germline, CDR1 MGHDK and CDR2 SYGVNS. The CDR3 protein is CASSESSAGRADTQYF. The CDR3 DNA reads TGTGCCAGCAGTGAATCTTCAGCGGGGAGGGCAGATACGCAGTATTTT.

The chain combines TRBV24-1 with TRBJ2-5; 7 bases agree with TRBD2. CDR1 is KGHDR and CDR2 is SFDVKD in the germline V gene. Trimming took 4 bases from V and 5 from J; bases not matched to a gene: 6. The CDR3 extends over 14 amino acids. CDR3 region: CATSEIGGLETQYF. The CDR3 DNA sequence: TGTGCCACCAGTGAAATCGGGGGGTTGGAGACCCAGTACTTC.

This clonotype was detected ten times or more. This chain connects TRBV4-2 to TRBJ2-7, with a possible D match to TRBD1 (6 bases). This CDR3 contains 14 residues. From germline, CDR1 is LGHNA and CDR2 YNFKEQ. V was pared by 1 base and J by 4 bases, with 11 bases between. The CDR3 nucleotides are TGTGCCAGCAGCCAAGCCACAGGGTTTTACGAGCAGTACTTC. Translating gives CASSQATGFYEQYF.

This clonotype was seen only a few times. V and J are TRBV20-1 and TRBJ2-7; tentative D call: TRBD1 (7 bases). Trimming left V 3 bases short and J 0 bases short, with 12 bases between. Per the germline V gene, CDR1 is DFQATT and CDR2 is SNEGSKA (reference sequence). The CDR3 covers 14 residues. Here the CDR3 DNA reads TGCAGTGCTAGGGGGGGACAGAGCTCCTACGAGCAGTACTTC. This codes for CSARGGQSSYEQYF.

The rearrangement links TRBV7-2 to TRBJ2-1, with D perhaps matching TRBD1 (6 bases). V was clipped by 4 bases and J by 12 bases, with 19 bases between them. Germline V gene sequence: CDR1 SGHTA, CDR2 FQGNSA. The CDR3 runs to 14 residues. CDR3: CASSSSVGTIGQFF. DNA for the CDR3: TGTGCCAGCAGCTCCTCGGTGGGGACAATAGGGCAGTTCTTC.

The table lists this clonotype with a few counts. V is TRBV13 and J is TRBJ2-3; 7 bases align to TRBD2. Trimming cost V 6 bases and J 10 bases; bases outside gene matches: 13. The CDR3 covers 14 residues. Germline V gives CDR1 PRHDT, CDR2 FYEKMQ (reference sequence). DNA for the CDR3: TGTGCCAGCAGTTCCCCCGTTCGCCGGGAGGCGCAGTATTTT. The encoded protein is CASSSPVRREAQYF.

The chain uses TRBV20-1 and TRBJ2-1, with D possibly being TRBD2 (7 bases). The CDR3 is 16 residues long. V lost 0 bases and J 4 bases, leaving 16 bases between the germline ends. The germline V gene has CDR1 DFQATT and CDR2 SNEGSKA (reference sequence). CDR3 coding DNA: TGCAGTGCTAGAGATGTTCGGGGGGCCGGTTACAATGAGCAGTTCTTC. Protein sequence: CSARDVRGAGYNEQFF.

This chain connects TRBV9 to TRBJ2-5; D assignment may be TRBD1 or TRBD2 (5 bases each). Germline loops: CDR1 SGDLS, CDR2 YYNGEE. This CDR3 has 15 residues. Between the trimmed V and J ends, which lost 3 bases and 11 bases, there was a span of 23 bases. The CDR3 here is CASSALGLASNEQYF. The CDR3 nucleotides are TGTGCCAGCAGCGCCCTGGGGCTAGCTTCCAATGAGCAGTACTTC.

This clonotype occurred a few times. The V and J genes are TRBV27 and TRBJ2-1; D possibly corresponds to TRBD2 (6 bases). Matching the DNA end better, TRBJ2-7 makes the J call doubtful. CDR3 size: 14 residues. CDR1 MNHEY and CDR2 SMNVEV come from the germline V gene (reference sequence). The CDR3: CASSYAGSYNEQYF. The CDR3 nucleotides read TGTGCCAGCAGTTATGCGGGATCCTACAATGAGCAGTACTTC.

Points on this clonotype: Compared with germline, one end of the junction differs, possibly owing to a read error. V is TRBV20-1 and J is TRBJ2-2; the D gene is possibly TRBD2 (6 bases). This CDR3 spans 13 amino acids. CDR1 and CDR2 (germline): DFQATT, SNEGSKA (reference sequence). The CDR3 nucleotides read TGCAGTGCTACCCTAGCGAACACCGGGGATCTGTTTTTT. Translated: CSATLANTGDLFF.

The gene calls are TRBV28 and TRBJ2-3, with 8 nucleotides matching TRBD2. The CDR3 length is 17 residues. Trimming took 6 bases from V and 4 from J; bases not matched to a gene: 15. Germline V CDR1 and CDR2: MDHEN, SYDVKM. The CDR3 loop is CASSPSGYGREADTQYF. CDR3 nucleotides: TGTGCCAGCAGCCCATCCGGATACGGGAGGGAGGCAGATACGCAGTATTTT.

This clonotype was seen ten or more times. The CDR3 region is CAISLRDSSYEQYF. The CDR3 DNA reads TGTGCCATCAGTTTACGGGACTCTTCCTACGAGCAGTACTTC. The J gene is TRBJ2-7, the V gene TRBV10-3; D is perhaps TRBD2 (6 bases). V lost 5 bases and J lost 1, with 12 bases in between. CDR1 and CDR2 (germline): ENHRY, SYGVKD. CDR3 length equals 14 residues.

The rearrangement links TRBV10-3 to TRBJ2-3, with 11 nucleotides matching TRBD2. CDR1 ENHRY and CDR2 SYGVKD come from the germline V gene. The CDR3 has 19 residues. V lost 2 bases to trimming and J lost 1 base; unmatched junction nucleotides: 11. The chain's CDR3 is CAISERGGLAAGGTDTQYF. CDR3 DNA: TGTGCCATCAGTGAGAGGGGGGGACTAGCGGCGGGAGGCACAGATACGCAGTATTTT.

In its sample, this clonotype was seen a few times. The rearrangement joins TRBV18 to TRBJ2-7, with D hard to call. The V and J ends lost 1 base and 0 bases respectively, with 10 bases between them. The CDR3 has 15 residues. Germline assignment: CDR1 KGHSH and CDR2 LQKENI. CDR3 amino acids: CASSPLVRSSYEQYF. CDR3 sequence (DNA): TGTGCCAGCTCACCACTAGTCAGGAGCTCCTACGAGCAGTACTTC. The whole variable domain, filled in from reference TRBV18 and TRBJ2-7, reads NAGVMQNPRHLVRRRGQEARLRCSPMKGHSHVYWYRQLPEEGLKFMVYLQKENIIDESGMPKERFSAEFPKEGPSILRIQQVVRGDSAAYFCASSPLVRSSYEQYFGPGTRLTVT.

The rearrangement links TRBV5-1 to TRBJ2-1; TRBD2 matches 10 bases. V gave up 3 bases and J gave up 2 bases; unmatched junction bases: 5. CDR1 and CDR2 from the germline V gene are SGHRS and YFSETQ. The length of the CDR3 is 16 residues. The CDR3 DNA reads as TGCGCCAGCAGCTCCGGGACTAGCGTCCCCTACAATGAGCAGTTCTTC. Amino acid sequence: CASSSGTSVPYNEQFF.

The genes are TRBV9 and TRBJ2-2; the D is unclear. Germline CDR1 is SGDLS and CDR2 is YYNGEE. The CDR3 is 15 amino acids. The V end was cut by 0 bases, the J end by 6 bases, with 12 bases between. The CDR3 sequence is CASSVVGSLPGELFF. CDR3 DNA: TGTGCCAGCAGCGTAGTGGGGTCCCTCCCCGGGGAGCTGTTTTTT.

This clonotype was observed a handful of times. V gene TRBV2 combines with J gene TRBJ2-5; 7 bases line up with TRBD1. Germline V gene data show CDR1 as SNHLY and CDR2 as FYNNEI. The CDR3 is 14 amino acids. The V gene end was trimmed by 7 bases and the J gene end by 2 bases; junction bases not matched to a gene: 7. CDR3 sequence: CASMRGLFQETQYF. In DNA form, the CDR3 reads TGTGCCAGCATGAGGGGGCTCTTTCAAGAGACCCAGTACTTC.